This T cell receptor beta chain was found in a study of cytomegalovirus exposure and HLA in healthy donors. The PCR made use of 60 Vbeta and 13 Jbeta primers. TCRdb's copy holds only in-frame clones and misses some; the assay was immunoSEQ multiplex PCR. The sample lists over 130,000 clones; 80% were seen once. The germline CDR1 and CDR2 sequences are SNHLY and FYNNEI. The CDR3 runs 14 residues. V was shortened by 5 bases and J by 3 bases, with 10 bases between the two germline ends. The clonotype originates from a man in his forties or fifties in good health and CMV-seronegative. Sequenced input: PBMCs. The genes are TRBV2 and TRBJ1-4; D may be TRBD1 (6 bases). The CDR3 loop is CASSRGSANEKLFF. As DNA, the CDR3 is TGTGCCAGCAGTAGGGGGTCCGCTAATGAAAAACTGTTTTTT.